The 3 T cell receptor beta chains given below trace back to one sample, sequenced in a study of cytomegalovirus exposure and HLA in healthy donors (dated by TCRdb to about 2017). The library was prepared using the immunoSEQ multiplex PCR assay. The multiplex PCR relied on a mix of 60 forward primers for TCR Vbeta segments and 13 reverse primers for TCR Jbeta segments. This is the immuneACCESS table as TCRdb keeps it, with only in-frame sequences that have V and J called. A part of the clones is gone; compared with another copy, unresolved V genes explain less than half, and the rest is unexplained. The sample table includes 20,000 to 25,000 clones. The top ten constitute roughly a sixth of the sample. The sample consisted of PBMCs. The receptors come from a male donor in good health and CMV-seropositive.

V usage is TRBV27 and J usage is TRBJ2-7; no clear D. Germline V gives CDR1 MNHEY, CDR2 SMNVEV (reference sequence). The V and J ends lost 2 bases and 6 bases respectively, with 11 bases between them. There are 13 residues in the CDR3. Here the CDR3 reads CASSLMAGSEQYF. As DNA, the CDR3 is TGTGCCAGCAGTTTAATGGCTGGCAGCGAGCAGTACTTC.

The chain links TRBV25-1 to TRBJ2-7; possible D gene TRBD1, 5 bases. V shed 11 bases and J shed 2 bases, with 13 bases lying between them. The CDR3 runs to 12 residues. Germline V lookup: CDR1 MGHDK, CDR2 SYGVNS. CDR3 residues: CASQTETYEQYF. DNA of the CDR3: TGTGCCTCCCAGACAGAAACCTACGAGCAGTACTTC.

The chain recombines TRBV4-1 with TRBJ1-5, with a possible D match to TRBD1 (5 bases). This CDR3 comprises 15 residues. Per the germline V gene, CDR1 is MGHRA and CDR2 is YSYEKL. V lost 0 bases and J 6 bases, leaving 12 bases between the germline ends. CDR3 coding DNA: TGCGCCAGCAGCCAAGAAGTAAGGGGCCCTCAGCCCCAGCATTTT. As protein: CASSQEVRGPQPQHF.